The present T cell receptor beta chain was sequenced within a study of neoadjuvant anti-PD-1 for oral cavity cancer. Study information: Most patients had three to four biweekly doses of 3 mg/kg nivolumab before resection. Study results and limitations: Post-nivolumab, blood T cell clonality was significantly elevated in non-responders.

With respect to this clone: What it recognizes is unknown.

Measured with immunoSEQ multiplex PCR; TCRdb has only the in-frame clones, and not every one. The data hold about 14,000 clones, with 66% observed a single time. Germline V lookup: CDR1 SGHRS, CDR2 YFSETQ. V was pared by 5 bases and J by 2 bases, with 5 bases of the junction left unmatched. The CDR3 extends over 15 amino acids. V usage is TRBV5-1 and J usage is TRBJ2-2, with 8 bases that match TRBD1. The receptor comes from a person between 35 and 79 years old with oral cavity squamous cell carcinoma. This specimen was PBMCs, taken before nivolumab (anti-PD-1) treatment. The CDR3 sequence: CASSSGQGNTGELFF. CDR3 sequence (DNA): TGCGCCAGCAGTTCTGGACAGGGCAACACCGGGGAGCTGTTTTTT.